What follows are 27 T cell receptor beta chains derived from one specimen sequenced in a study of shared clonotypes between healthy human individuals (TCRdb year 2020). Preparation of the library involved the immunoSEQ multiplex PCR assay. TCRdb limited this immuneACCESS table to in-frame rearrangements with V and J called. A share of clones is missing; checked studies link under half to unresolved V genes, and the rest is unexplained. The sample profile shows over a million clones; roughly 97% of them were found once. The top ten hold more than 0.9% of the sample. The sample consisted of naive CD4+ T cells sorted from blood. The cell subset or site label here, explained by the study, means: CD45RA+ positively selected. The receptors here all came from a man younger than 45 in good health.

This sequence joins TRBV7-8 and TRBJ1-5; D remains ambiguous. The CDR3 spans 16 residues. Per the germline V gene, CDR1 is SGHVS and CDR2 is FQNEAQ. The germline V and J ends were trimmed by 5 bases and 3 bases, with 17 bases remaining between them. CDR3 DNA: TGTGCCAGCAGCCCCGAGACACTGCTTTCCAATCAGCCCCAGCATTTT. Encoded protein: CASSPETLLSNQPQHF.

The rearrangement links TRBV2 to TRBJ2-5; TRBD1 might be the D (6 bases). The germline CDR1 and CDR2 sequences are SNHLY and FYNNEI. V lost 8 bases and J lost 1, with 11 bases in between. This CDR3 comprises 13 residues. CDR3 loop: CASVRDTQETQYF. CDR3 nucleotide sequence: TGTGCCAGCGTTCGGGACACCCAAGAGACCCAGTACTTC.

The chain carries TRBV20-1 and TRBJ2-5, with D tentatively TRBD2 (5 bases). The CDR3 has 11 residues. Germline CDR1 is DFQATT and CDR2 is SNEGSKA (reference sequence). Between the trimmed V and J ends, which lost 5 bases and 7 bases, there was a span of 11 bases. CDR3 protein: CSAFRAGTQYF. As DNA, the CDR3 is TGCAGTGCTTTTCGCGCGGGGACCCAGTACTTC.

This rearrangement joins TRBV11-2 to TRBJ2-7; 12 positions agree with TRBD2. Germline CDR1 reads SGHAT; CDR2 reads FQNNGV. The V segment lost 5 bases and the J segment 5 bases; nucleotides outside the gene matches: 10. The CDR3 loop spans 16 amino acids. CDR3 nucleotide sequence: TGTGCCAGCAGCGGTAGGTGGACTAGCGGGATCCACGAGCAGTACTTC. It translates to CASSGRWTSGIHEQYF.

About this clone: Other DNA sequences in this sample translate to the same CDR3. In DNA form, the CDR3 reads TGTGCCAGCAGTTCTCCCGGGACAGGGACCGGGGAGCTGTTTTTT. This gives the protein CASSSPGTGTGELFF. This chain links TRBV28 with TRBJ2-2; TRBD1 agrees at 9 bases. Germline CDR1 is MDHEN and CDR2 is SYDVKM. There are 15 residues in the CDR3. With V trimmed by 4 bases and J by 5 bases, 5 bases remained unmatched.

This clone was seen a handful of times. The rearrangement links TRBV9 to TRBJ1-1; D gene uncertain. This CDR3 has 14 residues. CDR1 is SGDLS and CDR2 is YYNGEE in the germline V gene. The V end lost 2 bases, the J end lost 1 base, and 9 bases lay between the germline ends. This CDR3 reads CASSVSSGNTEAFF. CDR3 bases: TGTGCCAGCAGCGTTTCTTCCGGGAACACTGAAGCTTTCTTT. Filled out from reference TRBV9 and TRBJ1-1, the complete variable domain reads DSGVTQTPKHLITATGQRVTLRCSPRSGDLSVYWYQQSLDQGLQFLIQYYNGEERAKGNILERFSAQQFPDLHSELNLSSLELGDSALYFCASSVSSGNTEAFFGQGTRLTVV.

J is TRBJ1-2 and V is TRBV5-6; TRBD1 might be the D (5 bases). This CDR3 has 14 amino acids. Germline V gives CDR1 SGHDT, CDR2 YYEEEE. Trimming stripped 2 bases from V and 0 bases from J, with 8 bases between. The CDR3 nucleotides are TGTGCCAGCAGCTTCAAGGGGTCTAACTATGGCTACACCTTC. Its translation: CASSFKGSNYGYTF.

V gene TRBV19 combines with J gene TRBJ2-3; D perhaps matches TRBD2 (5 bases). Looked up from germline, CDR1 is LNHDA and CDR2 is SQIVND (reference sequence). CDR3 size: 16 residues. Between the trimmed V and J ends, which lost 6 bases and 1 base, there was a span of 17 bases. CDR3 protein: CASSTSGGRGTDTQYF. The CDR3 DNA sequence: TGTGCCAGTAGCACTTCTGGCGGGCGTGGCACAGATACGCAGTATTTT.

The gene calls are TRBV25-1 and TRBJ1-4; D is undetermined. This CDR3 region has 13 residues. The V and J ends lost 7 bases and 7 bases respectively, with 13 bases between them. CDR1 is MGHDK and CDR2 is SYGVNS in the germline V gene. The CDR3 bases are TGTGCCAGCAAAGAGAGGGCGGGTGAAAAACTGTTTTTT. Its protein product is CASKERAGEKLFF.

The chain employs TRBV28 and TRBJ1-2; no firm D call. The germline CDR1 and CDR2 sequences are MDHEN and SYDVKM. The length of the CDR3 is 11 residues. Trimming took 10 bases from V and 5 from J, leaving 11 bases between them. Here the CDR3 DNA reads TGTGCCATCCGGGCCTTATATGGCTACACCTTC. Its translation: CAIRALYGYTF.

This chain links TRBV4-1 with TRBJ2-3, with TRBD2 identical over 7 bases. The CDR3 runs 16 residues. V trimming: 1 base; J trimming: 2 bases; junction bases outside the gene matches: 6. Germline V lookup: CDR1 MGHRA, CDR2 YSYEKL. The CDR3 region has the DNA TGCGCCAGCAGCCAAGCGACTAGCTCCTACACAGATACGCAGTATTTT. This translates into CASSQATSSYTDTQYF.

In nucleotides, the CDR3 is TGTGCCAGCAGCTCTACCGTGGGGGGGGATGAGCAGTTCTTC. This encodes CASSSTVGGDEQFF. The rearrangement links TRBV11-2 to TRBJ2-1; 7 nucleotides match TRBD2. The CDR3 runs to 14 residues. V shed 4 bases and J 8 bases; nucleotides not matched to a gene: 8. Germline-derived CDR1 and CDR2 are SGHAT and FQNNGV.

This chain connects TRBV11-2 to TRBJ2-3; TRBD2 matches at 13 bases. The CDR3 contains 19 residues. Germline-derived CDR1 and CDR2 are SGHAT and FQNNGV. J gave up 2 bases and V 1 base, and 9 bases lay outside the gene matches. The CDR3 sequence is CASSLAAGGLAGSTDTQYF. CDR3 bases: TGTGCCAGCAGCTTAGCGGCAGGGGGACTAGCGGGATCCACAGATACGCAGTATTTT.

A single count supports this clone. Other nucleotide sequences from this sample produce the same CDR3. CDR3 sequence (DNA): TGTGCCAGCAGCTTGAGTACAGATACGCAGTATTTT. This codes for CASSLSTDTQYF. The rearrangement links TRBV5-6 to TRBJ2-3; D gene uncertain. V was shortened by 1 base and J by 3 bases, with 3 bases between the two germline ends. Germline V gives CDR1 SGHDT, CDR2 YYEEEE. The CDR3 totals 12 residues. Variable domain in full (rest from reference TRBV5-6 and TRBJ2-3): DAGVTQSPTHLIKTRGQQVTLRCSPKSGHDTVSWYQQALGQGPQFIFQYYEEEERQRGNFPDRFSGHQFPNYSSELNVNALLLGDSALYLCASSLSTDTQYFGPGTRLTVL.

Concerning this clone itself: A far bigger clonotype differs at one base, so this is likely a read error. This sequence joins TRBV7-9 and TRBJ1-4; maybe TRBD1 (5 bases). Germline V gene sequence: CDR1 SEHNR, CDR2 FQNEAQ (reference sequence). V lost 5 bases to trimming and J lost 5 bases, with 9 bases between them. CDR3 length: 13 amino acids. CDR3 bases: TGTGCCAGCAGCGGGACGGGAAATGAAAAACTGTTTTTT. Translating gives CASSGTGNEKLFF.

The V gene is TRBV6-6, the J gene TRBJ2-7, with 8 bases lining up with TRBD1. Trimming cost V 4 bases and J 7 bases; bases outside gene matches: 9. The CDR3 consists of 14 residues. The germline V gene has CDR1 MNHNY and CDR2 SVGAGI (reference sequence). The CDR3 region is CASSFTQGAPEQYF. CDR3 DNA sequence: TGTGCCAGCAGTTTTACGCAGGGGGCGCCTGAGCAGTACTTC.

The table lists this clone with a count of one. The DNA of the CDR3 is TGTGCCTCGGATTCAACTAATGAAAAACTGTTTTTT. This codes for CASDSTNEKLFF. V usage is TRBV30 and J usage is TRBJ1-4; D not certain. The V gene lost 7 bases and the J gene lost 0 bases, with 6 bases spanning the gap. Germline V lookup: CDR1 GTSNPN, CDR2 SVGIG (reference sequence). CDR3 length equals 12 residues.

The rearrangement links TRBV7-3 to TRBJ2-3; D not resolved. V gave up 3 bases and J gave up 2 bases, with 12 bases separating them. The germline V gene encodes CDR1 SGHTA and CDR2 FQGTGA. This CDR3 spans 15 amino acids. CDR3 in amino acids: CASSFDGRNTDTQYF. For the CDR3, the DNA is TGTGCCAGCAGCTTTGATGGGCGGAACACAGATACGCAGTATTTT.

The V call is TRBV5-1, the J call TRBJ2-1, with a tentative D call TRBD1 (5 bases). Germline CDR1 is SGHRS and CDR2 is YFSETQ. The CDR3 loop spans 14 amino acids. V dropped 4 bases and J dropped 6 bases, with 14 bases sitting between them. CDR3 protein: CASSGYRGSNEQFF. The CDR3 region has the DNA TGCGCCAGCAGCGGGTATAGGGGAAGCAATGAGCAGTTCTTC. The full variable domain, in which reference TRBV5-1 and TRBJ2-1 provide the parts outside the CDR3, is KAGVTQTPRYLIKTRGQQVTLSCSPISGHRSVSWYQQTPGQGLQFLFEYFSETQRNKGNFPGRFSGRQFSNSRSEMNVSTLELGDSALYLCASSGYRGSNEQFFGPGTRLTVL.

CDR3 nucleotide sequence: TGTGCCAGCAGTGAATTACTAGCGGGAGTTTACGAGCAGTACTTC. Translation: CASSELLAGVYEQYF. The chain combines TRBV2 with TRBJ2-7, with 11 bases matching TRBD2. The V segment lost 2 bases and the J segment 4 bases; nucleotides outside the gene matches: 4. The CDR3 extends over 15 amino acids. Germline CDR1 and CDR2: SNHLY and FYNNEI.

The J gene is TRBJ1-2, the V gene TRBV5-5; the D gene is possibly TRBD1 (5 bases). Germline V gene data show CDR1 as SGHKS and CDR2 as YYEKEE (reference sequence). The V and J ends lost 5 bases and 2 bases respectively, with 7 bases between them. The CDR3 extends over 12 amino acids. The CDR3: CASRRDNYGYTF. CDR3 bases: TGTGCCAGCAGACGGGACAACTATGGCTACACCTTC. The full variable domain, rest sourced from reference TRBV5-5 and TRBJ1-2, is DAGVTQSPTHLIKTRGQQVTLRCSPISGHKSVSWYQQVLGQGPQFIFQYYEKEERGRGNFPDRFSARQFPNYSSELNVNALLLGDSALYLCASRRDNYGYTFGSGTRLTVV.

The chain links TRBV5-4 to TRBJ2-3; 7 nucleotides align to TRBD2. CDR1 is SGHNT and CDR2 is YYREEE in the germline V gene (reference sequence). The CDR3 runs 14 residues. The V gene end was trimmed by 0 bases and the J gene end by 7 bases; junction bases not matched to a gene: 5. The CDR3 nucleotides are TGTGCCAGCAGCTTGGACGGGGGGTCGAATACGCAGTATTTT. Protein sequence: CASSLDGGSNTQYF.

The chain's CDR3 is CASSSGARGSYQPQHF. CDR3 DNA sequence: TGTGCCAGCAGCTCCGGAGCACGGGGGAGTTATCAGCCCCAGCATTTT. The chain recombines TRBV7-8 with TRBJ1-5, with a possible D match to TRBD1 (5 bases). CDR1 and CDR2 (germline): SGHVS, FQNEAQ. V lost 4 bases and J 5 bases, leaving 18 bases between the germline ends. The CDR3 totals 16 residues.

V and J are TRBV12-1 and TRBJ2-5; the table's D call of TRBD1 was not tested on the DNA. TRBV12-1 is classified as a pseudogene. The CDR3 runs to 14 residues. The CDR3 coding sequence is TGTGCCAGCAGCCCCCGGGCTAGGGGGGAGACCCAGTACTTC. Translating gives CASSPRARGETQYF.

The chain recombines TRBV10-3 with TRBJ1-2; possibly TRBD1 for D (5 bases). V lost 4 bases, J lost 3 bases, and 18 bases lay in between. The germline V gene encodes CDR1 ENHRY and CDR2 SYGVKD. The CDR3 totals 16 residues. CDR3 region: CAISGRRDLTDYGYTF. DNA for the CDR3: TGTGCCATCAGTGGCCGCCGGGACTTGACAGACTATGGCTACACCTTC.

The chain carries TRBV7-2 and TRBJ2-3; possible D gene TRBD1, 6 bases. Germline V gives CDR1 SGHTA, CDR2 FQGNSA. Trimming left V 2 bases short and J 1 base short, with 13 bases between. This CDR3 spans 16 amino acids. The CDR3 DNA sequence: TGTGCCAGCAGCTTAATGGGAAAGGGGGGCACAGATACGCAGTATTTT. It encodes CASSLMGKGGTDTQYF.

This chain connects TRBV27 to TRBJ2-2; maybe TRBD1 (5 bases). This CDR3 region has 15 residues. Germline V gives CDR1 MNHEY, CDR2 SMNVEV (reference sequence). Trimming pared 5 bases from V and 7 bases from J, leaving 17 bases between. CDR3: CASSANSRVVGELFF. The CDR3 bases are TGTGCCAGCAGTGCCAATTCCAGGGTGGTCGGGGAGCTGTTTTTT.